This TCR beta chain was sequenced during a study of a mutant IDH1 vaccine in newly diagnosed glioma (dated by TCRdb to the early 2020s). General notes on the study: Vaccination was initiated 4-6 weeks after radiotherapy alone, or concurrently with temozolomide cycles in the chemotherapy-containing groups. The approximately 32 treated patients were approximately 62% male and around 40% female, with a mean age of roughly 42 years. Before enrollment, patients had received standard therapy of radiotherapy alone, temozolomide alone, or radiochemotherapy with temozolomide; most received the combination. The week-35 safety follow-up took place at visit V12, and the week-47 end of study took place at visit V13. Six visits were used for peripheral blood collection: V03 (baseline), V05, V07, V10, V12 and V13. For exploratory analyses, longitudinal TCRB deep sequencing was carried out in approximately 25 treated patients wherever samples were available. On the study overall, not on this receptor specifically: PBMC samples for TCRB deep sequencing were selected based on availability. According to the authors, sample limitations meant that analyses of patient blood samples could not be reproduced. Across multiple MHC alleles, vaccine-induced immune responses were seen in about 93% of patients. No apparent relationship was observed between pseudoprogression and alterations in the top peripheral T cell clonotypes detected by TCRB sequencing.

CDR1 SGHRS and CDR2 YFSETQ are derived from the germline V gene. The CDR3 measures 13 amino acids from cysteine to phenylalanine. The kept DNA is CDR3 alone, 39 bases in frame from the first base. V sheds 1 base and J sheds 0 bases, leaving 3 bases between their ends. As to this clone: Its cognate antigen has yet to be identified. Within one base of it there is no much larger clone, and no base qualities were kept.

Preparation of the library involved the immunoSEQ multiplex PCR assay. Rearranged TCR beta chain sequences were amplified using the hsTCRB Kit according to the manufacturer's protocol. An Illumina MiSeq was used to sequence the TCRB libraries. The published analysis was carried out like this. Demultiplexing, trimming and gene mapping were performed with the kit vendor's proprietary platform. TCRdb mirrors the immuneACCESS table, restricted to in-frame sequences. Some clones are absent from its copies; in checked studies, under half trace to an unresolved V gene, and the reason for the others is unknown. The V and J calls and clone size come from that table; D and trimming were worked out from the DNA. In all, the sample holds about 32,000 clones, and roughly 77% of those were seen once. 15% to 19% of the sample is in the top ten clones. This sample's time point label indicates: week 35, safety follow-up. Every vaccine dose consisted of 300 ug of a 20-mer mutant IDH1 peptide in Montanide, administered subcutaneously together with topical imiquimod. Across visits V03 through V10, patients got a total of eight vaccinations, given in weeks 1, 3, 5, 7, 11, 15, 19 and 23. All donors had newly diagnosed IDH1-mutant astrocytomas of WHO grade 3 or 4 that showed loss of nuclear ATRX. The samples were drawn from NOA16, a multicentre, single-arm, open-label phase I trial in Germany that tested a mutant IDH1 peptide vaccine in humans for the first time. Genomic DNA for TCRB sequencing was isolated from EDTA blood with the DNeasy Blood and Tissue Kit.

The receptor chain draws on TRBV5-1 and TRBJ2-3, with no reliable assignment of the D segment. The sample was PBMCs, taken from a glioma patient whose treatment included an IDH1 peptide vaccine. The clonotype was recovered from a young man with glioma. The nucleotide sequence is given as TGCGCCAGCAGCTTGCGAAGCACAGATACGCAGTATTTT. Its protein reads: CASSLRSTDTQYF. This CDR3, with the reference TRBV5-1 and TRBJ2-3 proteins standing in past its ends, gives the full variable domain KAGVTQTPRYLIKTRGQQVTLSCSPISGHRSVSWYQQTPGQGLQFLFEYFSETQRNKGNFPGRFSGRQFSNSRSEMNVSTLELGDSALYLCASSLRSTDTQYFGPGTRLTVL.